Sequencing of this T cell receptor beta chain was carried out in a study of blood T cells in healthy people across ages. Study-wide results and limits: Calculation of diversity from one million T cells yielded estimates considered to be underestimates.

This CDR3 has 20 amino acids. Through a sample-barcoded 5' primer and a J-beta primer mix, a second PCR was run for roughly 7 to 11 cycles. MiXCR was run by TCRdb on the 5' RACE reads, yielding one entry per CDR3 protein. The sample consists of approximately 780,000 distinct CDR3 sequences, roughly 25% of them appearing once. Only one count was recorded for this clonotype. Its antigen is unknown. A read error may account for a junction end that differs from germline. The same sample was also used in a study of T cells of mothers and their children. That investigation notes: Reads obtained per mother exceeded 8.5 million TCR beta CDR3 reads, with approximately 3 million obtained per child. For related and unrelated pairs alike, thymic selection shapes TCR recombination output similarly. There was no detection of any persistent microchimeric T cell clones.

This sequence joins TRBV12-3 or TRBV12-4 and TRBJ1-6; D may be TRBD1 (6 bases). This TCR derives from a boy aged 5-17 years in good health. The sample consisted of blood. The CDR3 DNA is TGTGCCAGCAGCCCCCCCACAGGGAACCCGGTCCTCAACTCAGGGTCACCCGTCCACTTT. It specifies CASSPPTGNPVLNSGSPVHF.